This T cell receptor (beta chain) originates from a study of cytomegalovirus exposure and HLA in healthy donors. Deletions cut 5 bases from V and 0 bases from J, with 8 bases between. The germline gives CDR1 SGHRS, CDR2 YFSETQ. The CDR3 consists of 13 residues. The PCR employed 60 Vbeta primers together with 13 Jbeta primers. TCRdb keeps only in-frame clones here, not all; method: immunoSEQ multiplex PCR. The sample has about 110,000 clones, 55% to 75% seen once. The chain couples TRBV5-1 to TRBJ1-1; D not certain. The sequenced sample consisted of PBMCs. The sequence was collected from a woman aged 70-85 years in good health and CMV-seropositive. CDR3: CASSVGLNTEAFF. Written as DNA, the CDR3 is TGCGCCAGCAGTGTGGGCTTGAACACTGAAGCTTTCTTT.